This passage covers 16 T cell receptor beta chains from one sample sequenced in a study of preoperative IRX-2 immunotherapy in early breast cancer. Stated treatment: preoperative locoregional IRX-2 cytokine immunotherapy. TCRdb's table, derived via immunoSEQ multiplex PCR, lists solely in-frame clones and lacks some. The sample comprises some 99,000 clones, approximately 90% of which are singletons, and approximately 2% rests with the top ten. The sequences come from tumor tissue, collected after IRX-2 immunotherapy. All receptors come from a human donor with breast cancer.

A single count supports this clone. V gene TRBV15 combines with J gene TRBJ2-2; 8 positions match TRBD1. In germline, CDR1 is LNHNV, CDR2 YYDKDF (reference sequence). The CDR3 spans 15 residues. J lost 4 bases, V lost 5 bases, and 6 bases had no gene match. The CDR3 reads CATSHSTGGTGELFF. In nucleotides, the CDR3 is TGTGCCACCAGCCACTCAACAGGGGGCACCGGGGAGCTGTTTTTT.

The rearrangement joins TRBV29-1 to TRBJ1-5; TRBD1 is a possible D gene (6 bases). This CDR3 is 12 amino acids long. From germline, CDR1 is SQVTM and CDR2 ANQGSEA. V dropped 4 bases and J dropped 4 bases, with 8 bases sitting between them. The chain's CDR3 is CSVGDTNQPQHF. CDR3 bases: TGCAGCGTTGGGGACACAAATCAGCCCCAGCATTTT.

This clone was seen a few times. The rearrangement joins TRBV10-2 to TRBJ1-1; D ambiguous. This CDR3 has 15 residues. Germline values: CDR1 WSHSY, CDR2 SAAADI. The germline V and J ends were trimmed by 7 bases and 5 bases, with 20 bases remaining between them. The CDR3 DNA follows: TGCGCCAGCATCCCGGGCTCAATCGGAGGTACTGAAGCTTTCTTT. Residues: CASIPGSIGGTEAFF.

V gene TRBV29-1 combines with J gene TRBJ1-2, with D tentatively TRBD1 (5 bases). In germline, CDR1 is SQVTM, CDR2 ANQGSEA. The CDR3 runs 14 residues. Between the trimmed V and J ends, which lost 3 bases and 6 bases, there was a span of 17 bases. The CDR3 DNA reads TGCAGCGTTGATGTGTGGGGCCTACGAGATGGCTACACCTTC. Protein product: CSVDVWGLRDGYTF.

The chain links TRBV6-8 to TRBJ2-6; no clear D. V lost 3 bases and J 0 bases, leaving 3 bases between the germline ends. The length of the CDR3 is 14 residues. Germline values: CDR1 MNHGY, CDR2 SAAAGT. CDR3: CASSYHSGANVLTF. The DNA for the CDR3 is TGTGCCAGCAGTTATCACTCTGGGGCCAACGTCCTGACTTTC.

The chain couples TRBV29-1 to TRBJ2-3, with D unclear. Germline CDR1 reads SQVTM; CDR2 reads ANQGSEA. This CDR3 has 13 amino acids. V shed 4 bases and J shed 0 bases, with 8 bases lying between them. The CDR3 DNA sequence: TGCAGCGTTGTTGCACCTAGCACAGATACGCAGTATTTT. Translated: CSVVAPSTDTQYF.

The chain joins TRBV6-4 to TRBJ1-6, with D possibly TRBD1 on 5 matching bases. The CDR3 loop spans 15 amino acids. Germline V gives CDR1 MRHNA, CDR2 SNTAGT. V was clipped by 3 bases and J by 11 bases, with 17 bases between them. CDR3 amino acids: CASSERGPGSTPLHF. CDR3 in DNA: TGTGCCAGCAGTGAAAGGGGCCCAGGGAGTACACCCCTCCACTTT.

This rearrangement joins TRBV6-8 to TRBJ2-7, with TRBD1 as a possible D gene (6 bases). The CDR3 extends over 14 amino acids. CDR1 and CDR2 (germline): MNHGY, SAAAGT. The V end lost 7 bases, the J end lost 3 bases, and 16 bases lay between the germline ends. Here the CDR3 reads CASKRTVPSYEQYF. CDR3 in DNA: TGTGCCAGCAAAAGGACAGTCCCGAGCTACGAGCAGTACTTC.

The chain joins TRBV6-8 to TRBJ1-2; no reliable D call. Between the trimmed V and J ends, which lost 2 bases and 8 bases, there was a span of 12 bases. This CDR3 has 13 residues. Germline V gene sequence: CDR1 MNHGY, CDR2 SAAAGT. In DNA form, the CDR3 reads TGTGCCAGCAGTTACAGGGATTCGAGGGGCTACACCTTC. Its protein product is CASSYRDSRGYTF.

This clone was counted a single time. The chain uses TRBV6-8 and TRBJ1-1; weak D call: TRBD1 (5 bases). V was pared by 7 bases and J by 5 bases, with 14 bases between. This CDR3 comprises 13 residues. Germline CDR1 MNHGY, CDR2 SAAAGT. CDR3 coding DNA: TGTGCCAGCAAACTAGGGGTTCGAACTGAAGCTTTCTTT. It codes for CASKLGVRTEAFF.

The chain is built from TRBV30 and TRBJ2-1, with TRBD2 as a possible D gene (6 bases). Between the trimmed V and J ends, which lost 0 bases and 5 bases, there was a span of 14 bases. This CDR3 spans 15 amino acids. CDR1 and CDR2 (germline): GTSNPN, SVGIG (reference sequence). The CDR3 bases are TGTGCCTGGAGTGTACGGAGGGGTGTGCACAATGAGCAGTTCTTC. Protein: CAWSVRRGVHNEQFF.

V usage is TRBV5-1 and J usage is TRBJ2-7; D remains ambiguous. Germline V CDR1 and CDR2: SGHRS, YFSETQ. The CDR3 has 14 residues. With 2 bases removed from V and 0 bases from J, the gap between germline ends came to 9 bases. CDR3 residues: CASSLRRSSYEQYF. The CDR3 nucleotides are TGCGCCAGCAGCTTACGCAGGAGCTCCTACGAGCAGTACTTC.

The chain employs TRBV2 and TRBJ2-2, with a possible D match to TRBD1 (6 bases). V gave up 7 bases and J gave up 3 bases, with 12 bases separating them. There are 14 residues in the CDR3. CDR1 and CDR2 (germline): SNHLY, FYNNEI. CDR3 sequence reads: CASNNREYTGELFF. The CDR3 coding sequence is TGTGCCAGCAATAACAGGGAGTACACCGGGGAGCTGTTTTTT.

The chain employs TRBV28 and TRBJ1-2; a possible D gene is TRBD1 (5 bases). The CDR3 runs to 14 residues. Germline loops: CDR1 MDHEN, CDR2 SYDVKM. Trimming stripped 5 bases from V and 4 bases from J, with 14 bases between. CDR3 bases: TGTGCCAGCAGTCTGGGAGGGGTCTTCTATGGCTACACCTTC. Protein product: CASSLGGVFYGYTF.

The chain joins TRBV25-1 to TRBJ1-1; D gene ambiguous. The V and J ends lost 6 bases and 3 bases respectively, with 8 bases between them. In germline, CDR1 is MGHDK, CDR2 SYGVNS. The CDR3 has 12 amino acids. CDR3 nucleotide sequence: TGTGCCAGCAGGGATCCTTACACTGAAGCTTTCTTT. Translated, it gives CASRDPYTEAFF.

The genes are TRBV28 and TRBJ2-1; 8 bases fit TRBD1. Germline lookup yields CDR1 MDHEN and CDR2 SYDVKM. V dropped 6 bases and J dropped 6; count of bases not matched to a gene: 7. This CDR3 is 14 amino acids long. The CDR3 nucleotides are TGTGCCAGCAGCCCGGACAGGGTACGCAATGAGCAGTTCTTC. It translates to CASSPDRVRNEQFF.